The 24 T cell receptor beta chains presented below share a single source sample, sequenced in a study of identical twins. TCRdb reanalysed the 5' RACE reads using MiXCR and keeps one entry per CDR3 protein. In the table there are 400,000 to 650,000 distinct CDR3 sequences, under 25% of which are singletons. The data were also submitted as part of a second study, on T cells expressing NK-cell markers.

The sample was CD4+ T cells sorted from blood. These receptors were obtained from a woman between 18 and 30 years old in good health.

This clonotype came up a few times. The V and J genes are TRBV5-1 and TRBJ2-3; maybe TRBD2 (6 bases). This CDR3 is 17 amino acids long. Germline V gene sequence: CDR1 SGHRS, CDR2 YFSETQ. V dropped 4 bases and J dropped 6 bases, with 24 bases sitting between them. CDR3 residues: CASSPSLWSVGGDTQYF. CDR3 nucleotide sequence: TGCGCCAGCAGCCCCTCCCTCTGGTCGGTTGGAGGGGATACGCAGTATTTT.

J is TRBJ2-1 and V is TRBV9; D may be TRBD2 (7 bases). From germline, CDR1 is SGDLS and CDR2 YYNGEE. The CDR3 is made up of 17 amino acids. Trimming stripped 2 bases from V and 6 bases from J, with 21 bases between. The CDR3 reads CASSVLPMRGRFNEQFF. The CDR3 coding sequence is TGTGCCAGCAGCGTGCTTCCGATGCGGGGGCGATTCAATGAGCAGTTCTTC. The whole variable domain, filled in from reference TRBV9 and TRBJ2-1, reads DSGVTQTPKHLITATGQRVTLRCSPRSGDLSVYWYQQSLDQGLQFLIQYYNGEERAKGNILERFSAQQFPDLHSELNLSSLELGDSALYFCASSVLPMRGRFNEQFFGPGTRLTVL.

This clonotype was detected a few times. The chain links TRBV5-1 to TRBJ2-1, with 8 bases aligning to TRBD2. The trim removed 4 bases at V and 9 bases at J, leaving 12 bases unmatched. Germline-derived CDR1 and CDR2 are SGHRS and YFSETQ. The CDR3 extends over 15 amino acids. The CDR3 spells CASSRSGSDIREQFF. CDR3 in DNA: TGCGCCAGCAGCCGGAGCGGGAGCGATATTCGTGAGCAGTTCTTC.

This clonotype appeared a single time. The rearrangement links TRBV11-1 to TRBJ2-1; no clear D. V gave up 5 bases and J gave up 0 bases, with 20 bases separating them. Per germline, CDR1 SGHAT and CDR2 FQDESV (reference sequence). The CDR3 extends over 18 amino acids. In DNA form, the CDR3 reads TGTGCCAGCAGCCCCATGGTAGGAAAGACCCGCTCCTACAATGAGCAGTTCTTC. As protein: CASSPMVGKTRSYNEQFF.

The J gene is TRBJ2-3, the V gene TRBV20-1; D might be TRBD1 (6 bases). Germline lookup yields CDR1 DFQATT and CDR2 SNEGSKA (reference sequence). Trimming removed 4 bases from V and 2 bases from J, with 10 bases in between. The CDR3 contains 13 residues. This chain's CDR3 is CSAMTGATDTQYF. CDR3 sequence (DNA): TGCAGTGCTATGACAGGAGCCACAGATACGCAGTATTTT.

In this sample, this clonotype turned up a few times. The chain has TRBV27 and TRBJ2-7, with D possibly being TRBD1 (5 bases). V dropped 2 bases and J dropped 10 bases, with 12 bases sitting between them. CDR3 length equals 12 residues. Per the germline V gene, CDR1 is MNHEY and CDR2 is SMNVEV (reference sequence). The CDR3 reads CASSLRTGVQYF. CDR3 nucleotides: TGTGCCAGCAGTTTACGAACAGGCGTACAGTACTTC.

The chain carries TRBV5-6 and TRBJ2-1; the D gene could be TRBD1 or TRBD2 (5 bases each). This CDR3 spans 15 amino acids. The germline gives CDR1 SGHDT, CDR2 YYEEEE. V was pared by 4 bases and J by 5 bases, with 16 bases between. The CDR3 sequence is CASSPPSGRDNEQFF. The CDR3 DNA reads TGTGCCAGCAGCCCCCCCTCAGGGAGAGACAATGAGCAGTTCTTC.

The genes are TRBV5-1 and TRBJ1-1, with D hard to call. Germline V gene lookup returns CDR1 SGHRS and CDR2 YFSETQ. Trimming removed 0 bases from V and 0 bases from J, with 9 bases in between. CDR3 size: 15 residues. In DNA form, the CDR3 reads TGCGCCAGCAGCTTGGCGGAATCGGTGAACACTGAAGCTTTCTTT. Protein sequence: CASSLAESVNTEAFF.

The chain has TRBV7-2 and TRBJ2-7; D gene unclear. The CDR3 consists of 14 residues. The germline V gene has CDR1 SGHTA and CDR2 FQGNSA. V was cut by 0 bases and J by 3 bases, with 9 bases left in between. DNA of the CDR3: TGTGCCAGCAGCTTAGCCCCGATTCTCTACGAGCAGTACTTC. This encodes CASSLAPILYEQYF.

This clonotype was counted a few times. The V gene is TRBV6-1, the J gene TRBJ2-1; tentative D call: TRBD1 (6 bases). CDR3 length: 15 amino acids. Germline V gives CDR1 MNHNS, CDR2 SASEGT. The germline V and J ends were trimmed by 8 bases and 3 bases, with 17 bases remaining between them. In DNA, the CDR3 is TGTGCCAGCGGCCCCACAGGGCTCCGCTACAATGAGCAGTTCTTC. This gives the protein CASGPTGLRYNEQFF.

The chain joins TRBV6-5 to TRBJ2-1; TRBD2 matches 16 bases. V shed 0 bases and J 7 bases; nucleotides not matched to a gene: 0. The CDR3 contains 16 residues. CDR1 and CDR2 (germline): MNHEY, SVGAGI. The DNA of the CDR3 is TGTGCCAGCAGTTACTCGGGACTAGCGGGAGGGAATGAGCAGTTCTTC. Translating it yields CASSYSGLAGGNEQFF.

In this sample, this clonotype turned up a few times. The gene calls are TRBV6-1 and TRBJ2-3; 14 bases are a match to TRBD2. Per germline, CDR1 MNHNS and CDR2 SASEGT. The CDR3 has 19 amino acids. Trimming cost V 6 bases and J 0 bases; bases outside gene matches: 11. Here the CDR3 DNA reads TGTGCCAGCAGCCGTACAGGACTAGCGGGAGGTACTAGCACAGATACGCAGTATTTT. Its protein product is CASSRTGLAGGTSTDTQYF.

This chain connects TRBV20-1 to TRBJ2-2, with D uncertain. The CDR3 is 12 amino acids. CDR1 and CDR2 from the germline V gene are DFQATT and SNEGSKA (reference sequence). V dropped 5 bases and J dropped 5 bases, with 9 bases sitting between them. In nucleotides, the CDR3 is TGCAGTGCTGTGGATCGGACCGGGGAGCTGTTTTTT. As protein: CSAVDRTGELFF.

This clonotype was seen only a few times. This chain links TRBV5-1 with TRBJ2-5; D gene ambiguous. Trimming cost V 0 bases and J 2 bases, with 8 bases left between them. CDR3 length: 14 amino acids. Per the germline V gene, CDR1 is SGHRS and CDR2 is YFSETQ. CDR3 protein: CASSLDVGQETQYF. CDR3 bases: TGCGCCAGCAGCTTGGATGTGGGGCAAGAGACCCAGTACTTC.

The CDR3 here is CASSLRSRNYGYTF. CDR3 bases: TGTGCCAGCAGCTTAAGGTCCCGTAACTATGGCTACACCTTC. The chain has TRBV7-7 and TRBJ1-2; D is ambiguous. Trimming removed 2 bases at V and 1 base at J, with 8 bases between. This CDR3 contains 14 residues. Germline V gene sequence: CDR1 SSHAT, CDR2 FNYEAQ (reference sequence).

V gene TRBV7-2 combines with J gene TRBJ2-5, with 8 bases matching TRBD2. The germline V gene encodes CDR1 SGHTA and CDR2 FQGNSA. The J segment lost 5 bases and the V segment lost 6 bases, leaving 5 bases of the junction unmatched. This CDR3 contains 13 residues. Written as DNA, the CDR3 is TGTGCCAGCAGACAAGGGACTAGGGAGACCCAGTACTTC. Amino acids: CASRQGTRETQYF.

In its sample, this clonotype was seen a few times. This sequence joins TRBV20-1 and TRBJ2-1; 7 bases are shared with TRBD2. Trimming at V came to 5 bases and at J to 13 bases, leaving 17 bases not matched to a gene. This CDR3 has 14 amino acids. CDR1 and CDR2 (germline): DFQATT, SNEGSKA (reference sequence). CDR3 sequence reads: CSAFPDGGSPPQFF. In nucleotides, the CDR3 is TGCAGTGCTTTCCCCGACGGCGGGAGCCCCCCTCAGTTCTTC.

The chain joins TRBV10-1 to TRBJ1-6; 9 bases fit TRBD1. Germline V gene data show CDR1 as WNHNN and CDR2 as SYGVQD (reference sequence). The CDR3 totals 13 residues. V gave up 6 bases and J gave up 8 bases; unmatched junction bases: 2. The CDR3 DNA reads TGCGCCAGCAGACGGGACAGGGATTCACCCCTCCACTTT. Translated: CASRRDRDSPLHF.

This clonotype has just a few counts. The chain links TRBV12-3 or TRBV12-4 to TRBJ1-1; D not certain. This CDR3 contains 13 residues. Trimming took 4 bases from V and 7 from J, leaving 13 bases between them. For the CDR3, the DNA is TGTGCCAGCAGTTATTCCCTCAGCGTTGAAGCTTTCTTT. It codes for CASSYSLSVEAFF.

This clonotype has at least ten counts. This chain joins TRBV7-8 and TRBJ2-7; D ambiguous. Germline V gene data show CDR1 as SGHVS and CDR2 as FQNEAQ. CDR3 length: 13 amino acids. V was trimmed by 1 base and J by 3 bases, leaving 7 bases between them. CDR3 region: CASSLGGFYEQYF. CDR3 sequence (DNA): TGTGCCAGCAGCTTAGGAGGCTTCTACGAGCAGTACTTC.

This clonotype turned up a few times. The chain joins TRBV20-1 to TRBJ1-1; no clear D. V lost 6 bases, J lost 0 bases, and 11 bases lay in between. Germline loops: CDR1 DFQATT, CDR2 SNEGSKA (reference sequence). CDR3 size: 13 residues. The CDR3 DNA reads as TGCAGTGCCCAATGGACGGTGAACACTGAAGCTTTCTTT. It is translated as CSAQWTVNTEAFF.

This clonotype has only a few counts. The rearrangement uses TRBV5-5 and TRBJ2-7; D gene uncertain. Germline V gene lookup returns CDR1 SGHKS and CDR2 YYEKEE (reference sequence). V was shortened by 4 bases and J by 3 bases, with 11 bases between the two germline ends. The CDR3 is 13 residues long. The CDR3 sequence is CASSANRNYEQYF. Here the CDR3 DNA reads TGTGCCAGCAGCGCTAATAGAAACTACGAGCAGTACTTC. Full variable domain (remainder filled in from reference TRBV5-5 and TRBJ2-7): DAGVTQSPTHLIKTRGQQVTLRCSPISGHKSVSWYQQVLGQGPQFIFQYYEKEERGRGNFPDRFSARQFPNYSSELNVNALLLGDSALYLCASSANRNYEQYFGPGTRLTVT.

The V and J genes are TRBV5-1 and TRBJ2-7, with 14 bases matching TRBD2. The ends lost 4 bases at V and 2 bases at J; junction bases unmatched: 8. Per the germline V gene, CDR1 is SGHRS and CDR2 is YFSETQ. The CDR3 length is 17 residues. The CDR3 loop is CASSATSGRAGAYEQYF. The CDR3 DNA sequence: TGCGCCAGCAGCGCGACTAGCGGGAGGGCCGGCGCCTACGAGCAGTACTTC.

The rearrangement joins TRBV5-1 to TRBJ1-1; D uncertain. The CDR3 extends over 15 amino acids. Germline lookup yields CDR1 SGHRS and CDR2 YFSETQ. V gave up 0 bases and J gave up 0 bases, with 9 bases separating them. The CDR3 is CASSLDGRVNTEAFF. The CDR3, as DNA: TGCGCCAGCAGCTTGGACGGTCGGGTGAACACTGAAGCTTTCTTT. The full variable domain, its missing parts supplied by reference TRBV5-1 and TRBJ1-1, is KAGVTQTPRYLIKTRGQQVTLSCSPISGHRSVSWYQQTPGQGLQFLFEYFSETQRNKGNFPGRFSGRQFSNSRSEMNVSTLELGDSALYLCASSLDGRVNTEAFFGQGTRLTVV.